The 5 T cell receptor beta chains below were found in one sample sequenced in a study of T cell responses to AZD1222 COVID-19 vaccine. Data came from immunoSEQ multiplex PCR; TCRdb stores just in-frame clones and leaves some out. The repertoire holds 110,000 or so clones, with 70% to 90% as singletons. Sequenced material: peripheral blood, taken on day 0 of AZD1222 vaccination. Receptors were obtained from an adult in good health.

This clone was seen a few times. The V gene is TRBV30, the J gene TRBJ1-1; D uncertain. Trimming shortened V by 4 bases and J by 6 bases, and 12 bases separated the two germline ends. Germline V gene data show CDR1 as GTSNPN and CDR2 as SVGIG (reference sequence). The CDR3 length is 12 residues. CDR3 loop: CAWTLGFPEAFF. The CDR3, as DNA: TGTGCCTGGACCTTGGGTTTCCCTGAAGCTTTCTTT. The full variable domain, rest sourced from reference TRBV30 and TRBJ1-1, is SQTIHQWPATLVQPVGSPLSLECTVEGTSNPNLYWYRQAAGRGLQLLFYSVGIGQISSEVPQNLSASRPQDRQFILSSKKLLLSDSGFYLCAWTLGFPEAFFGQGTRLTVV.

V is TRBV10-2 and J is TRBJ1-1; D possibly corresponds to TRBD1 (6 bases). The germline CDR1 and CDR2 sequences are WSHSY and SAAADI. There are 14 residues in the CDR3. Trimming stripped 6 bases from V and 0 bases from J, with 11 bases between. For the CDR3, the DNA is TGCGCCAGCAGGGACAGCCCCATGAACACTGAAGCTTTCTTT. The encoded protein is CASRDSPMNTEAFF.

The V and J genes are TRBV29-1 and TRBJ2-3; D call uncertain. CDR1 SQVTM and CDR2 ANQGSEA come from the germline V gene. V lost 4 bases and J lost 3, with 2 bases in between. This CDR3 has 10 residues. The CDR3 region has the DNA TGCAGCGTTGGAACAGATACGCAGTATTTT. This gives the protein CSVGTDTQYF.

The J gene is TRBJ2-1, the V gene TRBV3-1 (or the pseudogene TRBV3-2), with TRBD1 matching over 7 bases. This CDR3 spans 15 amino acids. Per the germline V gene, CDR1 is LGHDT and CDR2 is YNNKEL (reference sequence). The junction had 5 bases not matched to a gene; V was cut back by 4 bases and J by 2 bases. The CDR3 sequence: CASSRSGQTYNEQFF. CDR3 DNA sequence: TGTGCCAGCAGCCGATCGGGACAGACCTACAATGAGCAGTTCTTC.

The gene calls are TRBV19 and TRBJ1-2; no definite D call. The CDR3 has 14 amino acids. V lost 0 bases to trimming and J lost 2 bases, with 7 bases between them. The germline gives CDR1 LNHDA, CDR2 SQIVND (reference sequence). The CDR3 sequence: CASSIEPRNYGYTF. CDR3 coding DNA: TGTGCCAGTAGTATAGAGCCCCGGAACTATGGCTACACCTTC.